Only one count was recorded for the clone carrying this T cell receptor beta chain. Produced via immunoSEQ multiplex PCR; TCRdb's table is partial and in-frame only. The sample carries 20,000 to 30,000 clones, more than 85% recorded once. This sample is part of a study of T cell changes during pregnancy in multiple sclerosis. Germline CDR1 SEHNR, CDR2 FQNEAQ (reference sequence). J gave up 6 bases and V 4 bases, and 6 bases lay outside the gene matches. The CDR3 is 15 residues long. The sample consisted of CD4+ T cells from peripheral blood mononuclear cells, taken in the second trimester of pregnancy. The chain couples TRBV7-9 to TRBJ1-6; 7 bases fit TRBD1. The source of this sequence is a female donor in good health, enrolled as a control in a pregnancy study. The CDR3 DNA sequence: TGTGCCAGCAGCTACTTGACAGGGACTAATTCACCCCTCCACTTT. This codes for CASSYLTGTNSPLHF.